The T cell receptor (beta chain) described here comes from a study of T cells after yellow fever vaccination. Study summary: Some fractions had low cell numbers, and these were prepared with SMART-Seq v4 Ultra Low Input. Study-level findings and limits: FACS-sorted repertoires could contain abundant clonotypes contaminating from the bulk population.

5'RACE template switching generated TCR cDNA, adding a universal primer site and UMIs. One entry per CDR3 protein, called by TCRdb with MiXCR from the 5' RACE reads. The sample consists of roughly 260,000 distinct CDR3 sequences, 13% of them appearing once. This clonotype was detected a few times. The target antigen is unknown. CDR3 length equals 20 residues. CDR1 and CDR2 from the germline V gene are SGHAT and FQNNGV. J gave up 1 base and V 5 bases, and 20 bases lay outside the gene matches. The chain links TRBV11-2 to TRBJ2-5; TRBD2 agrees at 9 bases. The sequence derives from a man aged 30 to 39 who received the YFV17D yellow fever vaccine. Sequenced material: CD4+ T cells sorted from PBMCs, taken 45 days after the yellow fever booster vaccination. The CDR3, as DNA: TGTGCCAGCAGCCCACTTTTAGGTTTATTAGCGGGAGAAACCCAAGAGACCCAGTACTTC. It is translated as CASSPLLGLLAGETQETQYF. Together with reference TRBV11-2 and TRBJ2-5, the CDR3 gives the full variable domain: EAGVAQSPRYKIIEKRQSVAFWCNPISGHATLYWYQQILGQGPKLLIQFQNNGVVDDSQLPKDRFSAERLKGVDSTLKIQPAKLEDSAVYLCASSPLLGLLAGETQETQYFGPGTRLLVL.